This T cell receptor (beta chain) was documented in a study of cytomegalovirus exposure and HLA in healthy donors. General observations from the study: Data from an earlier analysis indicated that most TCR beta V segments were productive either about 90% or about 30% of the time. Most of the CMV-associated TCR beta chains (in a later analysis) appeared to be HLA-restricted. TCR association rates varied by HLA locus in a later analysis, with DRB1 highest and HLA-C lowest. TCR beta chains numbering more than 150 were designated cytomegalovirus-associated.

The CDR3 consists of 13 residues. Trimming shortened V by 8 bases and J by 3 bases, and 14 bases separated the two germline ends. The germline V gene encodes CDR1 MNHNY and CDR2 SVGAGI (reference sequence). This clone was detected a few times. Its specificity is unknown. Both 60 Vbeta primers and 13 Jbeta primers went into the PCR. Clones were sequenced by immunoSEQ multiplex PCR, and TCRdb holds only the in-frame ones, with some missing. The table has more than 150,000 clones, just over 75% seen once. The chain recombines TRBV6-6 with TRBJ2-7; a possible D gene is TRBD1 (6 bases). Sequencing was carried out using PBMCs. This receptor was taken from a man between 18 and 29 years old in good health and CMV-seronegative. The DNA of the CDR3 is TGTGCCAGCTTCGACGGACAGAACTACGAGCAGTACTTC. It specifies CASFDGQNYEQYF.